These T cell receptor beta chains were read from a single sample in a study of monozygotic twins with cystic fibrosis. Clones were read by immunoSEQ multiplex PCR, and TCRdb kept only the in-frame ones, dropping some. The repertoire holds tens of thousands of clones, about 87% seen once, with roughly 1.2% in the top ten. The sample consisted of blood. These receptors were obtained from a woman younger than 45 with cystic fibrosis. Both conserved end residues are part of each CDR3. Some rows have no size entry. The others give once, few or many, or a class for an expanded clone.

cdr3_aa clone_size v_call
CASSQDHAEAFF - TRBV4-1
CASSNSGLALMNTEAFF - TRBV4-2
CASSLTGSWVYEQYF - TRBV7-2
CASSYSAGGGYTF - TRBV6-5
CASSYSSGVGGYTF - TRBV6-5
CASKGPPRRASTDTQYF - TRBV28
CASSLGGPQYF - TRBV5-1
CASRLGQGDFLHF - TRBV19
CASSYPGTGTYGYTF - TRBV10-2
CASSQATWGTGTEAFF - TRBV4-1
CASSQDRSGRSYEQYF - TRBV4-3
CARGGVNYGYTF - TRBV2
CASSLEQPYGYTF few TRBV5-5
CASRNYPDPNDEQFF - TRBV5-1
CASSQDRGTHGYTF - TRBV4-3
CAISEFRSNQPQHF - TRBV10-3
CASSWGHLTDTQYF - TRBV13
CASSGGTSGGLVEDTQYF - TRBV5-1